Sequencing of this TCR beta chain was carried out in a study of T cells in Graves' hyperthyroidism and ophthalmopathy. Study-wide background: Peripheral blood was taken when the disease was first diagnosed, before any treatment began.

This clonotype has a count of ten or more. CDR3 size: 13 residues. Trimming removed 1 base at V and 7 bases at J, with 8 bases between. RNA transcripts gave rise to amplified TCR beta CDR3 regions. The HTBI set primed first-round TCR CDR3 RT-PCR. TCRdb fed the multiplex PCR reads into MiXCR, producing one record per CDR3 protein. The sample yields under 400,000 distinct CDR3 sequences, 15% to 20% seen once. For the diagnoses, clinical symptoms, serum thyroxine and TRAb, thyroid ultrasound and orbital computed tomography were used. The chain combines TRBV12-3 or TRBV12-4 with TRBJ1-5; no clear D gene. The receptor comes from a woman between 40 and 55 years old with Graves' ophthalmopathy. Material for sequencing was blood. CDR3 in amino acids: CASSLGRRQPQHF. Here the CDR3 DNA reads TGTGCCAGCAGTTTAGGCAGGAGGCAGCCCCAGCATTTT.